These 15 T cell receptor beta chains came from one sample sequenced in a study of blood T cell repertoires in COVID-19 (dated by TCRdb to between 2020 and 2021). Library prep was done by the immunoSEQ multiplex PCR assay. TCRdb limited this immuneACCESS table to in-frame rearrangements with V and J called. A share of clones is missing; checked studies link under half to unresolved V genes, and the rest is unexplained. The sample table holds approximately 190,000 clones, of which under 85% were seen once. Of the sample, approximately 6.5% is held by the ten largest clones. The sequenced material came from peripheral blood. The receptors were gathered from a woman between 35 and 50 years old with acute or convalescent COVID-19.

This chain links TRBV5-1 with TRBJ2-3; 8 bases are shared with TRBD2. The CDR3 contains 13 residues. The germline CDR1 and CDR2 sequences are SGHRS and YFSETQ. Trimming removed 4 bases from V and 6 bases from J; junction bases left unmatched: 4. The CDR3 DNA reads as TGCGCCAGCAGCACCGGACTAGCCGATACGCAGTATTTT. Protein sequence: CASSTGLADTQYF.

The table lists this clone with many counts. The chain recombines TRBV2 with TRBJ2-1, with unresolved D. CDR1 is SNHLY and CDR2 is FYNNEI in the germline V gene. V was clipped by 3 bases and J by 4 bases, with 16 bases between them. This CDR3 is built from 16 residues. This chain's CDR3 is CASSDFLGGTYNEQFF. CDR3 coding DNA: TGTGCCAGCAGTGACTTTCTTGGCGGTACATACAATGAGCAGTTCTTC.

J is TRBJ1-1 and V is TRBV1; TRBD1 reflects the table's D call only, with no check against the DNA. TRBV1 is termed a pseudogene. The CDR3 extends over 18 amino acids. The CDR3 here is CTSSHRGQGIHLNTEAFF. CDR3 sequence (DNA): TGCACCAGCAGCCACCGGGGACAGGGAATCCACTTGAACACTGAAGCTTTCTTT.

This rearrangement joins TRBV15 to TRBJ1-3; D is perhaps TRBD1 (5 bases). Germline values: CDR1 LNHNV, CDR2 YYDKDF (reference sequence). The V gene lost 3 bases and the J gene lost 3 bases, with 18 bases spanning the gap. The CDR3 has 17 amino acids. The CDR3 DNA sequence: TGTGCCACCAGCAGCCCCGGCCAGGGTGGCCTTGGAAACACCATATATTTT. It codes for CATSSPGQGGLGNTIYF.

This chain connects TRBV9 to TRBJ2-1; a weak D match, TRBD1 (6 bases). This CDR3 contains 14 residues. The V gene's germline CDR1 is SGDLS and CDR2 YYNGEE. Trimming took 4 bases from V and 7 from J, leaving 15 bases between them. CDR3 coding DNA: TGTGCCAGCAGCCTACGACAGGTCTGGAATGAGCAGTTCTTC. Amino acid sequence: CASSLRQVWNEQFF.

The chain uses TRBV2 and TRBJ2-3; the match to TRBD2 covers 7 bases. The CDR3 has 15 residues. Germline V gene data show CDR1 as SNHLY and CDR2 as FYNNEI. With V trimmed by 2 bases and J by 6 bases, 8 bases remained unmatched. CDR3 coding DNA: TGTGCCAGCAGTGAATTTAGCAGGGAGGGTGATACGCAGTATTTT. This encodes CASSEFSREGDTQYF.

CDR3 sequence reads: CASRGTGMNTEAFF. CDR3 bases: TGTGCCAGCAGGGGGACAGGGATGAACACTGAAGCTTTCTTT. V gene TRBV27 combines with J gene TRBJ1-1; 9 bases map to TRBD1. Germline CDR1 MNHEY, CDR2 SMNVEV (reference sequence). The CDR3 totals 14 residues. With 6 bases clipped from V and 0 bases from J, the junction kept 2 bases outside the gene matches.

The chain links TRBV7-2 to TRBJ2-2; a weak D match, TRBD2 (5 bases). Germline V gene data show CDR1 as SGHTA and CDR2 as FQGNSA. V was clipped by 7 bases and J by 8 bases, with 20 bases between them. CDR3 size: 15 residues. DNA for the CDR3: TGTGCCAGCAATATCGGAGGCAGTGGTAATGGGGAGCTGTTTTTT. It yields the protein CASNIGGSGNGELFF.

Here the CDR3 reads CASSQPRRRQGGNSPLHF. CDR3 nucleotides: TGTGCCAGCAGCCAACCGCGACGGCGACAGGGAGGTAATTCACCCCTCCACTTT. The chain uses TRBV4-2 and TRBJ1-6; 7 positions agree with TRBD1. V was clipped by 2 bases and J by 6 bases; unmatched bases: 13. CDR1 LGHNA and CDR2 YNFKEQ come from the germline V gene. CDR3 length equals 18 residues.

This chain links TRBV19 with TRBJ1-2; D unclear. Per the germline V gene, CDR1 is LNHDA and CDR2 is SQIVND (reference sequence). The CDR3 runs 14 residues. V was clipped by 8 bases and J by 5 bases, with 18 bases between them. CDR3 bases: TGTGCCAGTGGGCCCTCGGCGCTCTATTATGGCTACACCTTC. As protein: CASGPSALYYGYTF.

This clone was picked up one time. The chain's CDR3 is CASSEVGGVQQPQHF. The CDR3 nucleotides are TGTGCCAGCAGTGAAGTAGGGGGGGTCCAGCAGCCCCAGCATTTT. The chain has TRBV6-1 and TRBJ1-5; D is possibly TRBD1 (6 bases). Germline V gene lookup returns CDR1 MNHNS and CDR2 SASEGT. This CDR3 has 15 residues. V shed 1 base and J shed 7 bases, with 14 bases lying between them.

The chain carries TRBV18 and TRBJ2-4, with D possibly TRBD1 on 6 matching bases. CDR1 and CDR2 (germline): KGHSH, LQKENI. V was shortened by 4 bases and J by 0 bases, with 16 bases between the two germline ends. The CDR3 totals 17 residues. The CDR3, as DNA: TGTGCCAGCTCACGAATTCCACAGGGAGTAGCCAAAAACATTCAGTACTTC. Protein product: CASSRIPQGVAKNIQYF.

The table lists this clone with a count of one. The chain employs TRBV7-8 and TRBJ2-1, with a tentative D call TRBD1 (6 bases). Germline V lookup: CDR1 SGHVS, CDR2 FQNEAQ. Trimming removed 0 bases from V and 13 bases from J, with 16 bases in between. The CDR3 loop spans 14 amino acids. The CDR3, as DNA: TGTGCCAGCAGCTTAGCGCTGCAGGGGATCTATCAGTTCTTC. Protein sequence: CASSLALQGIYQFF.

V and J are TRBV29-1 and TRBJ1-1, with D possibly being TRBD1 (6 bases). This CDR3 contains 13 residues. In germline, CDR1 is SQVTM, CDR2 ANQGSEA. V was cut by 8 bases and J by 3 bases, with 16 bases left in between. This CDR3 is CSSRGGGDTEAFF. The CDR3 DNA sequence: TGCAGCTCCAGGGGTGGGGGGGACACTGAAGCTTTCTTT.

This chain uses TRBV5-6 with TRBJ2-6; D remains ambiguous. The CDR3 has 15 residues. V was cut by 4 bases and J by 2 bases, with 10 bases left in between. CDR1 SGHDT and CDR2 YYEEEE come from the germline V gene. CDR3 DNA: TGTGCCAGCAGCCCTACAGTAGCTGGGGCCAACGTCCTGACTTTC. This translates into CASSPTVAGANVLTF.